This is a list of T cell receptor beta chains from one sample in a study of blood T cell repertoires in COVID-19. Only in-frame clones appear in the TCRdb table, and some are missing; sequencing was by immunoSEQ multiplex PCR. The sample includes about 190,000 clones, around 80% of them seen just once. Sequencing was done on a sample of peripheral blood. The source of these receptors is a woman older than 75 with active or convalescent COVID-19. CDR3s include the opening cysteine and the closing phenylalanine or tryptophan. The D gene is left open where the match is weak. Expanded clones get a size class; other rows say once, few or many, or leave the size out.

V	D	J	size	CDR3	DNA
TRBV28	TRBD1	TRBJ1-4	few	CASSSLDRGTRGEKLFF	TGTGCCAGCAGTTCCCTGGACAGGGGAACCCGTGGGGAAAAACTGTTTTTT
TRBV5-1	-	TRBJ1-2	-	CASSLEARNYGYTF	TGCGCCAGCAGCTTGGAAGCGAGGAACTATGGCTACACCTTC
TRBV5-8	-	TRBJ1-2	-	CASSPPGRGSGYTF	TGTGCCAGCAGCCCCCCGGGCAGGGGATCTGGCTACACCTTC
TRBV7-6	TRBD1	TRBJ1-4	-	CASSLVTLQGQTNEKLFF	TGTGCCAGCAGCTTGGTCACCCTTCAGGGACAGACTAATGAAAAACTGTTTTTT
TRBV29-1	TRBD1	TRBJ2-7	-	CSVGGPGQGKRPSHEQYF	TGCAGCGTTGGAGGGCCGGGACAGGGAAAACGACCGAGCCACGAGCAGTACTTC
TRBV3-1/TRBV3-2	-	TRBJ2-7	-	CASSQGLAAYEQYF	TGTGCCAGCAGCCAAGGTCTGGCAGCCTACGAGCAGTACTTC
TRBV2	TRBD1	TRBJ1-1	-	CASSFDRGNTEAFF	TGTGCCAGCAGCTTCGACAGGGGGAACACTGAAGCTTTCTTT
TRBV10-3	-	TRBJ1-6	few	CAIKSLGQNSPLHF	TGTGCCATCAAGTCCCTGGGGCAAAATTCACCCCTCCACTTT
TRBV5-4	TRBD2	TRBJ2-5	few	CASSKTSVSQETQYF	TGTGCCAGCAGCAAGACTAGCGTAAGCCAAGAGACCCAGTACTTC
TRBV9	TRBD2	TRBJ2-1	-	CASSAWGASGGPYNEQFF	TGTGCCAGCAGCGCCTGGGGAGCTAGCGGGGGCCCCTACAATGAGCAGTTCTTC
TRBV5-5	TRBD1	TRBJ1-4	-	CASSTRVAGQGREKLFF	TGTGCCAGCAGCACACGCGTCGCGGGACAGGGTCGGGAAAAACTGTTTTTT
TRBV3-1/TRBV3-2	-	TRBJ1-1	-	CASSRGVGISEAFF	TGTGCCAGCAGCCGAGGAGTGGGTATCTCTGAAGCTTTCTTT
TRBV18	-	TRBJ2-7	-	CASSPNGHEQYF	TGTGCCAGCTCACCAAATGGCCACGAGCAGTACTTC
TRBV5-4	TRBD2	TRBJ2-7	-	CASSQGLAGNEQYF	TGTGCCAGCAGCCAGGGACTAGCGGGGAACGAGCAGTACTTC
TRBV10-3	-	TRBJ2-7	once	CAISESVGAGDYF	TGTGCCATCAGTGAGTCGGTGGGGGCAGGGGATTACTTC
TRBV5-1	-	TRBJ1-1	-	CASSLARMNTEAFF	TGCGCCAGCAGCTTGGCTAGGATGAACACTGAAGCTTTCTTT
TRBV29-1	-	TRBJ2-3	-	CSVGGFFTGFTDTQYF	TGCAGCGTTGGGGGTTTTTTTACGGGGTTCACAGATACGCAGTATTTT
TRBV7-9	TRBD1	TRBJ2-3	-	CASRYRQGSADTQYF	TGTGCCAGCAGGTATCGACAGGGGTCTGCAGATACGCAGTATTTT
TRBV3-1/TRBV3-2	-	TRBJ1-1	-	CASSHQLSNTEAFF	TGTGCCAGCAGCCACCAATTGTCGAACACTGAAGCTTTCTTT
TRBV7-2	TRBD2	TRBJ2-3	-	CASSLTSGGAYTQYF	TGTGCCAGCAGCTTGACTAGCGGGGGGGCTTATACGCAGTATTTT
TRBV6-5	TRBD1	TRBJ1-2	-	CASSQYRGPYGYTF	TGTGCCAGCAGTCAATACAGGGGGCCCTATGGCTACACCTTC
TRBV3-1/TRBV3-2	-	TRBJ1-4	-	CASSQGTLEKLFF	TGTGCCAGCAGCCAGGGCACGTTGGAAAAACTGTTTTTT
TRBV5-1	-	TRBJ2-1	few	CASSPGWGRGSEQFF	TGCGCCAGCAGCCCGGGATGGGGGAGGGGGAGTGAGCAGTTCTTC
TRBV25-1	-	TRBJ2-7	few	CASSLSWSDRLWDEQYF	TGTGCCAGCAGTTTGTCCTGGTCCGACAGGCTTTGGGACGAGCAGTACTTC
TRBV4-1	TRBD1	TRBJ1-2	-	CASSQFPGQGFGYTF	TGCGCCAGCAGCCAATTCCCGGGACAGGGGTTTGGCTACACCTTC
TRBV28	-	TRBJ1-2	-	CASSSSNDRWGYTF	TGTGCCAGCAGTTCTTCCAACGACAGGTGGGGCTACACCTTC
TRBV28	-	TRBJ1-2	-	CASSQPGGYSYGYTF	TGTGCCAGCAGCCAACCCGGAGGGTATAGCTATGGCTACACCTTC
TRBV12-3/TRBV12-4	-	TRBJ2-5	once	CASSFSPETQYF	TGTGCCAGCAGTTTTTCTCCGGAGACCCAGTACTTC
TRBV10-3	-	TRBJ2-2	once	CAISERESTGELFF	TGTGCCATCAGTGAGCGGGAGTCCACCGGGGAGCTGTTTTTT
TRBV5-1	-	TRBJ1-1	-	CASSFDRFTEAFF	TGCGCCAGCAGCTTTGACAGGTTTACTGAAGCTTTCTTT
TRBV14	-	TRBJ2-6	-	CASSQIREFGANVLTF	TGTGCCAGCAGCCAAATTCGCGAATTTGGGGCCAACGTCCTGACTTTC
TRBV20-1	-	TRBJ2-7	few	CSATREYEQYF	TGCAGTGCCACCAGGGAATACGAGCAGTACTTC
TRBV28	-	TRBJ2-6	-	CASSFSTGRAGANVLTF	TGTGCCAGCAGTTTTTCCACAGGGCGGGCTGGGGCCAACGTCCTGACTTTC
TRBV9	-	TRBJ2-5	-	CASSTPTGGETQYF	TGTGCCAGCAGTACCCCAACGGGTGGTGAGACCCAGTACTTC
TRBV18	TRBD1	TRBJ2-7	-	CASSPTGQGHYEQYF	TGTGCCAGCTCACCGACGGGACAGGGCCACTACGAGCAGTACTTC
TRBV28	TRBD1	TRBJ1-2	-	CASTGQVRNYGYTF	TGTGCCAGCACTGGACAGGTGCGGAACTATGGCTACACCTTC
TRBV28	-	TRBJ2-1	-	CASRLGQFNIYNEQFF	TGTGCCAGCAGGCTCGGACAGTTCAACATCTACAATGAGCAGTTCTTC
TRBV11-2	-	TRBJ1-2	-	CASSLIDKNYGYTF	TGTGCCAGCAGCTTAATCGACAAGAACTATGGCTACACCTTC
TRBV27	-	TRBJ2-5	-	CASSSKGGGSGQETQYF	TGTGCCAGCAGTTCAAAGGGGGGCGGTAGCGGGCAAGAGACCCAGTACTTC
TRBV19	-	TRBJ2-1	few	CASSMDIAVDEQFF	TGTGCCAGTAGTATGGACATAGCCGTCGATGAGCAGTTCTTC
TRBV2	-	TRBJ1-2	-	CASSDRFYGYTF	TGTGCCAGCAGTGACAGGTTCTATGGCTACACCTTC
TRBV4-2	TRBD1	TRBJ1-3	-	CASSLLPGGSGNTIYF	TGTGCCAGCAGCCTCCTGCCAGGGGGCTCTGGAAACACCATATATTTT
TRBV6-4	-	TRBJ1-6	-	CATRGGANSPLHF	TGTGCCACCCGGGGGGGGGCAAATTCACCCCTCCACTTT
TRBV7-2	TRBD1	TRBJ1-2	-	CASSPRQGGGYTF	TGTGCCAGCAGCCCAAGACAGGGCGGTGGCTACACCTTC
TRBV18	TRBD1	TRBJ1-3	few	CASSMTGDTGNTIYF	TGTGCCAGCTCTATGACAGGGGATACTGGAAACACCATATATTTT
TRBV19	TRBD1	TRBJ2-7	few	CASSPQGTGFYEQYF	TGTGCCAGTAGTCCCCAGGGGACAGGTTTCTACGAGCAGTACTTC
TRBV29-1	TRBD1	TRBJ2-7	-	CSVEPGDRGNHEQYF	TGCAGCGTGGAGCCTGGGGACAGGGGTAACCACGAGCAGTACTTC
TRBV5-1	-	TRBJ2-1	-	CASSSSRVSYNEQFF	TGCGCCAGCAGCTCGTCCAGGGTCTCCTACAATGAGCAGTTCTTC
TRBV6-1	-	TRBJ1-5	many	CASSDRVVRDRPLNQPQHF	TGTGCCAGCAGTGATCGAGTAGTCCGGGATCGCCCGCTGAATCAGCCCCAGCATTTT
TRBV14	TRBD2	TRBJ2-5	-	CASSQFGGSHQETQYF	TGTGCCAGCAGCCAATTCGGGGGGTCACACCAAGAGACCCAGTACTTC
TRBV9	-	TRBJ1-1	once	CASSVEAYTEAFF	TGTGCCAGCAGCGTAGAAGCCTACACTGAAGCTTTCTTT
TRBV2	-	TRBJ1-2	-	CASKRELADGYTF	TGTGCCAGTAAAAGGGAGTTGGCGGATGGCTACACCTTC
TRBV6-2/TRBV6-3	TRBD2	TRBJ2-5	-	CASSWRGRTWEGETQYF	TGTGCCAGCAGTTGGCGGGGACGGACATGGGAGGGGGAGACCCAGTACTTC
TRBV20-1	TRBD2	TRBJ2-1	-	CSASEAAGDSYNEQFF	TGCAGTGCTAGTGAGGCGGCGGGGGACTCCTACAATGAGCAGTTCTTC
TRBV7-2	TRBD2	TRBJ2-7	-	CASSLSSGGLSYEQYF	TGTGCCAGCAGCTTATCTAGCGGGGGGCTCTCCTACGAGCAGTACTTC